The rows below give T cell receptor beta chains drawn from one sample of a study of T cell responses to AZD1222 COVID-19 vaccine. Using immunoSEQ multiplex PCR, the repertoire was profiled, and TCRdb retains in-frame clones only, with some absent. The repertoire has around 120,000 clones, roughly nine tenths of them found once; the top ten carry roughly 1.5%. This specimen was peripheral blood, taken 28 days after the second AZD1222 dose. These TCRs come from an adult who received the AZD1222 COVID-19 vaccine. Both conserved end residues are part of each CDR3. D genes are given only for firm matches. The listing skips clone size in some rows; elsewhere it reads once, few, many or a size class.

v_call: TRBV18; d_call: TRBD2; j_call: TRBJ2-7; clone_size: medium-sized; cdr3_nt: TGTGCCAGCTCACCAGCCGGGACTAGCGGAGGGAGCTCCTACGAGCAGTACTTC; cdr3_aa: CASSPAGTSGGSSYEQYF
v_call: TRBV30; d_call: TRBD2; j_call: TRBJ2-1; clone_size: NA; cdr3_nt: TGTGCCTGGAGTTTAGCGGGAGGTGTGAATGAGCAGTTCTTC; cdr3_aa: CAWSLAGGVNEQFF
v_call: TRBV11-2; d_call: NA; j_call: TRBJ2-1; clone_size: NA; cdr3_nt: TGTGCCAGCAGCTTAGGCCAGAGCAATGAGCAGTTCTTC; cdr3_aa: CASSLGQSNEQFF
v_call: TRBV28; d_call: TRBD1; j_call: TRBJ1-2; clone_size: NA; cdr3_nt: TGTGCCAGCAGCACCGGGACAGGCGCTATCGGCTACACCTTC; cdr3_aa: CASSTGTGAIGYTF
v_call: TRBV27; d_call: NA; j_call: TRBJ1-2; clone_size: once; cdr3_nt: TGTGCCAGCAGTTTAGGCGGACAGCCCTATGGCTACACCTTC; cdr3_aa: CASSLGGQPYGYTF
v_call: TRBV30; d_call: NA; j_call: TRBJ2-5; clone_size: NA; cdr3_nt: TGTGCCTGGAATAGGGTGGCGGAGACCCAGTACTTC; cdr3_aa: CAWNRVAETQYF
v_call: TRBV6-4; d_call: NA; j_call: TRBJ2-1; clone_size: few; cdr3_nt: TGTGCCAGCAGTGACAACTCTCTCGGTGAGCAGTTCTTC; cdr3_aa: CASSDNSLGEQFF
v_call: TRBV6-5; d_call: NA; j_call: TRBJ1-2; clone_size: NA; cdr3_nt: TGTGCCAGCAGGTCGAATGACGGACATGGCTACACCTTC; cdr3_aa: CASRSNDGHGYTF
v_call: TRBV7-2; d_call: NA; j_call: TRBJ1-4; clone_size: NA; cdr3_nt: TGTGCCAGCAGCAACGGGTGGGGGGTAAATGAAAAACTGTTTTTT; cdr3_aa: CASSNGWGVNEKLFF
v_call: TRBV5-1; d_call: TRBD1; j_call: TRBJ1-4; clone_size: NA; cdr3_nt: TGCGCCAGCAGCTCAGGGGACAGCCAGAATGAAAAACTGTTTTTT; cdr3_aa: CASSSGDSQNEKLFF
v_call: TRBV5-4; d_call: NA; j_call: TRBJ2-2; clone_size: NA; cdr3_nt: TGTGCCAGCAGCAGGGACACTAACACCGGGGAGCTGTTTTTT; cdr3_aa: CASSRDTNTGELFF
v_call: TRBV15; d_call: NA; j_call: TRBJ1-2; clone_size: NA; cdr3_nt: TGTGCCACCAGCAGAGATGGAGGGGAGCGGTTGCGAATCTATGGCTACACCTTC; cdr3_aa: CATSRDGGERLRIYGYTF
v_call: TRBV5-1; d_call: TRBD2; j_call: TRBJ2-1; clone_size: NA; cdr3_nt: TGCGCCAGCAGCTTGGGACTAGCGGCCCCCTACAATGAGCAGTTCTTC; cdr3_aa: CASSLGLAAPYNEQFF
v_call: TRBV11-2; d_call: NA; j_call: TRBJ2-1; clone_size: few; cdr3_nt: TGTGCCAGCAGCTCAGGGGGGACAAGTCAGTTCTTC; cdr3_aa: CASSSGGTSQFF
v_call: TRBV27; d_call: TRBD1; j_call: TRBJ2-4; clone_size: once; cdr3_nt: TGTGCCAGCAGTGACCCCAGGGGGCTGGCCAAAAACATTCAGTACTTC; cdr3_aa: CASSDPRGLAKNIQYF
v_call: TRBV20-1; d_call: NA; j_call: TRBJ1-2; clone_size: NA; cdr3_nt: TGCAGTGCTAGTAGGGGAAGAGGGGGGCCCGTCGGCTACACCTTC; cdr3_aa: CSASRGRGGPVGYTF
v_call: TRBV6-4; d_call: NA; j_call: TRBJ2-2; clone_size: NA; cdr3_nt: TGTGCCAGCAGTGACTCTCCCGACACCGGGGAGCTGTTTTTT; cdr3_aa: CASSDSPDTGELFF
v_call: TRBV20-1; d_call: NA; j_call: TRBJ1-5; clone_size: NA; cdr3_nt: TGCAGTGTCTTGAGCAATCAGCCCCAGCATTTT; cdr3_aa: CSVLSNQPQHF
v_call: TRBV28; d_call: NA; j_call: TRBJ1-5; clone_size: NA; cdr3_nt: TGTGCCAGCACCCCTGGTCGGCGGGGGAGCAATCAGCCCCAGCATTTT; cdr3_aa: CASTPGRRGSNQPQHF
v_call: TRBV7-9; d_call: NA; j_call: TRBJ1-2; clone_size: NA; cdr3_nt: TGTGCCAGCAGCAACCGGGAGGGAAACTATGGCTACACCTTC; cdr3_aa: CASSNREGNYGYTF
v_call: TRBV27; d_call: NA; j_call: TRBJ1-1; clone_size: NA; cdr3_nt: TGTGCCAGCAGTTTGAATGGTCTTGGGGCTGAAGCTTTCTTT; cdr3_aa: CASSLNGLGAEAFF
v_call: TRBV5-1; d_call: TRBD1; j_call: TRBJ1-1; clone_size: NA; cdr3_nt: TGCGCCAGCAGCCGGGACAGGGGAGGGATGAACACTGAAGCTTTCTTT; cdr3_aa: CASSRDRGGMNTEAFF